This TCR beta chain was identified during a study of T cell repertoires in cytomegalovirus infection. Study overall: The study used recently identified HLA-C-restricted and well-studied HLA-B-restricted CMV epitopes. A matching HLA type, together with CMV infection, was signaled by public TCR beta signatures.

In TCRdb, the reads were re-called with MiXCR into one record per CDR3 protein. The data show about 770,000 distinct CDR3 sequences, with 25% to 30% seen just once and around 13% held by the top ten. About this clonotype itself: What it recognizes is unknown.

The sequence was obtained from a human donor in good health (CMV status not recorded). Some clones in this sample may be carry-over from other donors' samples. Material: cultured CD8+ T cells from PBMCs, obtained from culture after CMV antigen stimulation.

The CDR3 loop reads CASSDGGQLYGYTF. The CDR3 DNA sequence: TGTGCCAGCAGTGACGGGGGACAGCTCTATGGCTACACCTTC. The genes are TRBV27 and TRBJ1-2, with 7 bases that match TRBD1. V lost 5 bases and J lost 4; bases outside the gene matches: 7. This CDR3 is 14 amino acids long. The V gene's germline CDR1 is MNHEY and CDR2 SMNVEV (reference sequence).